This T cell receptor (beta chain) was documented in a study of healthy donors' naive CD4 and CD8 T cells. About the study: Donors spanned ages 20-25, 40-50 and 60-70 years, half female. Study outcomes and limitations: Roughly 13% of CD4/CD8 propensity variance appeared explained by V, J and CDR3 charge.

Naive CD4+ cells were sorted as CD4+CD8-CD45RO-CD45RA+; naive CD8+ as CD8+CD4-CD45RA+CD27bright. V was shortened by 0 bases and J by 2 bases, with 9 bases between the two germline ends. The CDR3 consists of 15 residues. TCR libraries were built from about 500 ng of total RNA by linear amplification. TCRdb redid the calling of the reads with MiXCR, one entry per CDR3 protein. The top ten clones hold roughly 2.3% of a sample with about 180,000 distinct CDR3 sequences, about 74% of them seen once. On this clonotype itself: Its specificity is not known.

Material: naive CD4+ and CD8+ T cells sorted from blood, pooled from several donors. This receptor was obtained from a pool of human donors in good health; the sample pools cells from several healthy donors. This rearrangement joins TRBV12-3 or TRBV12-4 to TRBJ2-3, with D possibly matching TRBD2 (5 bases). As DNA, the CDR3 is TGTGCCAGCAGTTTAGCCGGAGGCGACACAGATACGCAGTATTTT. It is translated as CASSLAGGDTDTQYF.